This TCR beta chain stems from a study of shared clonotypes between healthy human individuals. The overall study: A few men and a couple of women, aged 18 to 49, were donors.

Original data processing: With immunoSEQ giving junction-only sequences and no quality scores, filtering differed. The repertoire was sequenced with immunoSEQ multiplex PCR; TCRdb's copy has only in-frame clones and lacks some. Clonal size and the V and J genes are those of that table, whereas D and trimming came from the DNA. The sample shows 2 million to 2.5 million clones, around 95% of them seen only once. CDR1 is SNHLY, CDR2 FYNNEI, per germline. The ends lost 9 bases at V and 2 bases at J; junction bases unmatched: 8. The CDR3 is made up of 15 amino acids. A single count supports this clone. Its specificity is unknown. Regarding the study as a whole: Larger estimated richness was generally recorded for naive subsets relative to memory subsets.

There were no recent acute infections or vaccinations among the donors, who were healthy HIV-negative adults. The sample was naive CD4+ T cells sorted from blood. Specified subset: CD45RA+ positively selected. The clonotype was recovered from a man between 18 and 29 years old in good health. The rearrangement joins TRBV2 to TRBJ2-1, with 9 bases matching TRBD1. In DNA form, the CDR3 reads TGTGCCAGTAACCGGGACAGGGTTCCCTACAATGAGCAGTTCTTC. Amino acids: CASNRDRVPYNEQFF.